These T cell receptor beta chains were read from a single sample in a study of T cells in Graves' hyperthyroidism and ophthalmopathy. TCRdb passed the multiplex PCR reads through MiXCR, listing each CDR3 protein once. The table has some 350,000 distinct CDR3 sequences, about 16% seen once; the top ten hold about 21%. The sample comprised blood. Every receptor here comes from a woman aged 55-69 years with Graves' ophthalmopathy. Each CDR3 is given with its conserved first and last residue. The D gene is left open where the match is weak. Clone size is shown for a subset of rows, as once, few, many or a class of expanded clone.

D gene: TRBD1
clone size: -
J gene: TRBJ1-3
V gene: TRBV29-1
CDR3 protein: CSVSTGAGGNTIYF

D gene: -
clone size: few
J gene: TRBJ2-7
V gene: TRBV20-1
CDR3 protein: CSAPDGGGPYEQYF

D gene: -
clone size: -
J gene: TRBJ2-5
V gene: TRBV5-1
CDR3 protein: CASSLNLREQETQYF

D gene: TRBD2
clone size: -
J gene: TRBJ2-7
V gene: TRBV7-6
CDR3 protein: CASSSAGEGNEQYF

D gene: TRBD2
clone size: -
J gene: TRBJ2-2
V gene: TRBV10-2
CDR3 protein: CASRTSGRATGELFF

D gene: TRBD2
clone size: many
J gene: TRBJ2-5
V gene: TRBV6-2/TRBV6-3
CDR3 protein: CASRIAGAIQETQYF

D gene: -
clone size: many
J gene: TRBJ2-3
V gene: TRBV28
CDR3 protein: CASIPRGPHSTDTQYF

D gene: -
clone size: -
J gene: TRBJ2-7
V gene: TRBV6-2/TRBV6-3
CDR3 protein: CASSYAGLGGEQYF

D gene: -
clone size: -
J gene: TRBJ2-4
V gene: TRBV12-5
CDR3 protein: CASVFLTEFKNIQYF

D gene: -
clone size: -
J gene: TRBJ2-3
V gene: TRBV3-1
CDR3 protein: CASSRRLANGYEYTDTQYF

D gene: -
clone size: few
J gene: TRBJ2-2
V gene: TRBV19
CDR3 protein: CASSPAGTNTGELFF

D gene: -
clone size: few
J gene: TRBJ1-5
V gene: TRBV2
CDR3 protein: CASSEAWTREPPQHF

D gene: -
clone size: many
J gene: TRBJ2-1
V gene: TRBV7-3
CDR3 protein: CASSLMPRAYNEQFF

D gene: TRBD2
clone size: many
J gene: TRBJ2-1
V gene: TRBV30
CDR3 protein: CAWSVLAGADNEQFF

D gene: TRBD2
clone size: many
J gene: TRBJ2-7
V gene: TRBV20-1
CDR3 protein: CSASSSSGRLAAYEQYF

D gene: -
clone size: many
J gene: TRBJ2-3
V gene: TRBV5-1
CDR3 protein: CASSLEGREVMDTQYF

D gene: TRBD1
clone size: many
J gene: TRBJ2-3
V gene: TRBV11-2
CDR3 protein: CASSLGGTGSTDTQYF

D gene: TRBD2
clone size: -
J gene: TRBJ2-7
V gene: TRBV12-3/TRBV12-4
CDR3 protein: CASSNGTGDVPGLAGSYEQYF

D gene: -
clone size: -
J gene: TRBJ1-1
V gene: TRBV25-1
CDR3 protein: CASSDRTLNTEAFF

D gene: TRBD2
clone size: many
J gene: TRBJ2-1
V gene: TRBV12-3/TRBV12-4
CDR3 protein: CASSSLSGVGYNEQFF

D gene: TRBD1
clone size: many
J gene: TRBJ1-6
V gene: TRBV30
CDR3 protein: CAWDRGRGSPLHF

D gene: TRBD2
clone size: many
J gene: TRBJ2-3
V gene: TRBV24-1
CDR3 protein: CATRPGLAGDTQYF

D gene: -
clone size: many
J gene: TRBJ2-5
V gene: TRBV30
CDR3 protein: CAWGSLGETQYF

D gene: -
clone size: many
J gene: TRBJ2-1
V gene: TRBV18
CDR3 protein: CASSQGLTVHEQFF

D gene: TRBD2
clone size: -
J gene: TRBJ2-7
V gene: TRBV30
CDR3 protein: CAWSVRGFLAGDLSHEQYF

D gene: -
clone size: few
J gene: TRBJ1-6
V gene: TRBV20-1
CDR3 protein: CSATGFNSPLHF

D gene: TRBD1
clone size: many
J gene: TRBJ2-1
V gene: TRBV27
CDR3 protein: CASSSGTGFYNEQFF

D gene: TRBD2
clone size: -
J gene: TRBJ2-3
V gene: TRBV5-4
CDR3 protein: CASSLRQGTLAGVSDTQYF

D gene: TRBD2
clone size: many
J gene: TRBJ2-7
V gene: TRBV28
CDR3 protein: CASSPRVAGGPGYEQYF

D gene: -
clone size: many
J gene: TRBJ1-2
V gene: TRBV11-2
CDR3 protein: CASSLESGRYGYTF

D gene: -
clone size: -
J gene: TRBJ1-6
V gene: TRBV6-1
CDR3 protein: CASSLAVGASSPLHF

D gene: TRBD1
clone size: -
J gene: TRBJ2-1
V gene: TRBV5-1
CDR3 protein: CASSRTGDTQVNEQFF

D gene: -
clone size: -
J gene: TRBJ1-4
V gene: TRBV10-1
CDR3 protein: CASSDIPQETNEKLFF

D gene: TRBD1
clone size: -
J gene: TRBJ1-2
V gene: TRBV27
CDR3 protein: CASSAGDRANYGYTF

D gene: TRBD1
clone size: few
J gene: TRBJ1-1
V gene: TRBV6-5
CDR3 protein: CASSYSEQGEDTEAFF

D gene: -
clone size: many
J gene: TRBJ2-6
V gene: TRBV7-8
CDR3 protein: CASSLAGGTSLPGANVLTF

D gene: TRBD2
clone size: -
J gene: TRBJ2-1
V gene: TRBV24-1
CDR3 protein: CATSDPLAGGMNEQFF

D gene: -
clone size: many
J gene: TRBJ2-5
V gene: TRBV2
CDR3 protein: CASSGGDFPSETQYF

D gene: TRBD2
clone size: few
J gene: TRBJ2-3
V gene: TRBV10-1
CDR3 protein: CASSESSSGGRDTQYF

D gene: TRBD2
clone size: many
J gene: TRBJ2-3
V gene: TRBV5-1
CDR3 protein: CASSLAPSGARADTQYF

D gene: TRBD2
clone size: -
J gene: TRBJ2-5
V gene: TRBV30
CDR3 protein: CAWSRLASFEKGEIQYF

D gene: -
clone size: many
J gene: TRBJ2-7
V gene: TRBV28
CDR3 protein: CASSLSGNEQYF

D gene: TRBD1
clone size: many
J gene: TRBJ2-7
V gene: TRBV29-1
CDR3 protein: CSVEVTGGSYEQYF

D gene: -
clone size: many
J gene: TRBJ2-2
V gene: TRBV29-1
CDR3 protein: CSVVDRVNTGELFF

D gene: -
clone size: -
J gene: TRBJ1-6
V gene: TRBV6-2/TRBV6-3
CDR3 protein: CATEGGSPLHF

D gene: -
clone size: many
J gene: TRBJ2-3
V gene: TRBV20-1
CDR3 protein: CSASGSLGSQNTDTQYF

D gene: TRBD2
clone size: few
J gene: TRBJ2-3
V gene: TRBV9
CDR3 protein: CASSALAGVLSDTQYF

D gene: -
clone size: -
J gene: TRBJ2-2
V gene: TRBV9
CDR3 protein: CASNSGTTGELFF

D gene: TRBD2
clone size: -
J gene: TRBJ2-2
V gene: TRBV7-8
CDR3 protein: CASSQLAGGIAGELFF

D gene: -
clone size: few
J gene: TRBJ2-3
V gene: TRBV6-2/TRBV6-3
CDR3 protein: CASTTGQLRGADTQYF

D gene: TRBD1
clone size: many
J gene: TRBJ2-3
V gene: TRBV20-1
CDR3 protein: CSATAGTGGPDTQYF

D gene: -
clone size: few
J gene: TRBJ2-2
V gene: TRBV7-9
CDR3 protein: CASSLERAELFF

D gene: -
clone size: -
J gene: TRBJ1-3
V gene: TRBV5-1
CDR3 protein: CASSLTGNSGNTIYF

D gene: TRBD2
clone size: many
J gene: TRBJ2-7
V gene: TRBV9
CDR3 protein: CASSVGGLAREQYF

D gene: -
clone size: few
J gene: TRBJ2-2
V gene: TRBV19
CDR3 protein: CASSIGRGVRLNTGELFF